This entry is about one TCR beta chain. Its antigen is undetermined. A much larger clone lies a single base off, so this may be a read error. The data belong to a study of T cells after yellow fever vaccination. As TCR cDNA was made by 5'RACE template switching, a universal primer site and UMIs were added. MiXCR, run by TCRdb on the 5' RACE reads, gives a single entry per CDR3 protein. The table includes more than 120,000 distinct CDR3 sequences, 7.7% detected once. Between the trimmed V and J ends, which lost 6 bases and 4 bases, there was a span of 16 bases. This CDR3 has 14 amino acids. In germline, CDR1 is DFQATT, CDR2 SNEGSKA (reference sequence). Findings of the study overall: FACS-sorted repertoires could contain abundant clonotypes contaminating from the bulk population. Post-booster samples contained most primary-vaccination clones (more than 95% CD4, 70% to 90% CD8). Peaking faster, on day 5 versus 15, the secondary response was nonetheless weaker.

Sequenced material: CD4+ T cells sorted from PBMCs, taken 5 days after the yellow fever booster vaccination. The rearrangement joins TRBV20-1 to TRBJ2-1; D may be TRBD1 (5 bases). This clonotype was obtained from a man aged 30-40 years who received the YFV17D yellow fever vaccine. CDR3 nucleotides: TGCAGTGCGTTTAACCAGGGAAGATACAATGAGCAGTTCTTC. It encodes CSAFNQGRYNEQFF.